These T cell receptor beta chains were read from a single sample in a study of T cell responses to AZD1222 COVID-19 vaccine. This table comes from immunoSEQ multiplex PCR, and its TCRdb copy is limited to in-frame clones, with some not included. The table lists roughly 100,000 clones, about 90% of them singletons. Source: peripheral blood, taken on day 0 of AZD1222 vaccination. Receptors originate from an adult in good health. Both conserved end residues are part of each CDR3. The D gene is left open where the match is weak. The size field is filled for only some rows; it gives once, few, many or a size class.

size	D	V	J	CDR3	DNA
-	-	TRBV7-3	TRBJ2-1	CASSLQDGSNEQFF	TGTGCCAGCAGCTTACAGGACGGCAGCAATGAGCAGTTCTTC
-	-	TRBV9	TRBJ2-1	CASSVVNDEQFF	TGTGCCAGCAGCGTAGTCAACGATGAGCAGTTCTTC
-	-	TRBV7-2	TRBJ1-2	CASSLDGDSFNYGYTF	TGTGCCAGCAGCTTAGATGGAGACAGCTTTAACTATGGCTACACCTTC
-	-	TRBV6-2/TRBV6-3	TRBJ1-2	CASSYFDMGSNYGYTF	TGTGCCAGCAGTTACTTCGACATGGGGTCTAACTATGGCTACACCTTC
-	-	TRBV28	TRBJ1-1	CASYGIYTEAFF	TGTGCCAGCTACGGAATTTACACTGAAGCTTTCTTT
once	TRBD2	TRBV5-1	TRBJ2-7	CASSLLAATYEQYF	TGCGCCAGCAGCCTACTAGCGGCGACCTACGAGCAGTACTTC
-	TRBD1	TRBV3-1/TRBV3-2	TRBJ2-1	CASSRGGKQFF	TGTGCCAGCAGCCGAGGGGGCAAGCAGTTCTTC
-	-	TRBV18	TRBJ2-7	CASSPASGGVSYEQYF	TGTGCCAGCTCACCAGCCTCAGGGGGGGTTAGTTACGAGCAGTACTTC
-	-	TRBV12-3/TRBV12-4	TRBJ1-4	CASSPLFGKLFF	TGTGCCAGCAGTCCCTTATTCGGAAAACTGTTTTTT
-	TRBD1	TRBV5-1	TRBJ1-2	CASSLDRGYGYTF	TGCGCCAGCAGCTTGGACAGGGGTTATGGCTACACCTTC
-	TRBD1	TRBV18	TRBJ2-3	CASAGQGGTDTQYF	TGTGCCAGCGCTGGACAGGGAGGCACAGATACGCAGTATTTT
-	TRBD2	TRBV28	TRBJ2-5	CASSPGGPQETQYF	TGTGCCAGCAGCCCGGGAGGCCCTCAAGAGACCCAGTACTTC
-	-	TRBV15	TRBJ1-1	CATSRGFIKAFF	TGTGCCACCAGCAGAGGGTTCATTAAAGCTTTCTTT
-	TRBD2	TRBV3-1/TRBV3-2	TRBJ2-7	CASSLGLAGGSQQYF	TGTGCCAGCAGCCTAGGACTAGCGGGAGGGTCCCAGCAGTACTTC
-	-	TRBV27	TRBJ1-1	CASSVRPGEAEAFF	TGTGCCAGTTCGGTTCGTCCAGGCGAGGCTGAAGCTTTCTTT
-	-	TRBV7-2	TRBJ1-5	CASSLDLFSNQPQHF	TGTGCCAGCAGCTTAGATTTGTTTAGCAATCAGCCCCAGCATTTT
-	TRBD1	TRBV9	TRBJ1-6	CASSEGQGYNSPLHF	TGTGCCAGCAGCGAGGGACAGGGTTATAATTCACCCCTCCACTTT
-	-	TRBV10-3	TRBJ1-5	CAISEQGQPQHF	TGTGCCATCAGTGAACAGGGTCAGCCCCAGCATTTT
-	-	TRBV5-6	TRBJ2-4	CASSLVSGDPKNIQYF	TGTGCCAGCAGCTTGGTTAGCGGAGATCCCAAAAACATTCAGTACTTC
-	-	TRBV10-3	TRBJ2-5	CAISEHLASNQETQYF	TGTGCCATCAGTGAACACCTAGCGTCTAATCAAGAGACCCAGTACTTC
-	TRBD1	TRBV29-1	TRBJ2-5	CSAGQGQETQYF	TGCAGCGCCGGACAGGGACAAGAGACCCAGTACTTC
-	-	TRBV12-3/TRBV12-4	TRBJ1-5	CASSRQVRDQHF	TGTGCCAGCAGTCGACAGGTTCGGGACCAGCATTTT
-	-	TRBV7-3	TRBJ2-3	CASSPGGRDTQYF	TGTGCCAGCAGCCCCGGGGGGCGCGATACGCAGTATTTT
-	TRBD2	TRBV30	TRBJ2-6	CAWCGTTGANVLTF	TGTGCCTGGTGTGGGACTACCGGGGCCAACGTCCTGACTTTC
-	TRBD2	TRBV7-9	TRBJ2-1	CASSSEEASGRPYNEQFF	TGTGCCAGCAGCTCCGAAGAGGCTAGCGGGAGGCCCTACAATGAGCAGTTCTTC
-	TRBD2	TRBV4-3	TRBJ2-1	CASSQEHQREGNEQFF	TGCGCCAGCAGCCAAGAGCACCAGCGGGAGGGGAATGAGCAGTTCTTC
once	TRBD2	TRBV5-1	TRBJ2-1	CASSGRASGSYNEQFF	TGCGCCAGCAGCGGGAGGGCTAGCGGTTCCTACAATGAGCAGTTCTTC
-	-	TRBV27	TRBJ2-3	CASSLQGGTQYF	TGTGCCAGCAGTTTACAGGGGGGTACGCAGTATTTT
-	-	TRBV7-8	TRBJ2-7	CASSLEEEGPRPRNEQYF	TGTGCCAGCAGCTTAGAAGAGGAGGGACCGCGCCCTCGGAACGAGCAGTACTTC
few	-	TRBV5-6	TRBJ1-2	CASSLGQVYGYTF	TGTGCCAGCAGCTTGGGTCAGGTCTATGGCTACACCTTC
once	-	TRBV24-1	TRBJ2-5	CATSDYRYQETQYF	TGTGCCACCAGTGATTACAGGTACCAAGAGACCCAGTACTTC
-	-	TRBV7-8	TRBJ2-7	CASSLAPTSSYEQYF	TGTGCCAGCAGCTTAGCGCCGACGAGCTCCTACGAGCAGTACTTC
-	-	TRBV11-2	TRBJ1-4	CASSLDWLQWEKLFF	TGTGCCAGCAGCTTAGATTGGTTGCAATGGGAAAAACTGTTTTTT
-	TRBD1	TRBV4-3	TRBJ1-3	CASSQTQGDPLNTIYF	TGCGCCAGCAGCCAAACACAGGGGGATCCCTTAAACACCATATATTTT
-	TRBD2	TRBV7-3	TRBJ2-7	CACAPGTSGREVYF	TGTGCATGTGCACCCGGGACTAGCGGGAGAGAGGTGTACTTC
-	-	TRBV19	TRBJ2-1	CASSFRDLSTFSYNEQFF	TGTGCCAGTAGTTTCCGGGATCTATCGACGTTTTCCTACAATGAGCAGTTCTTC
-	TRBD2	TRBV7-2	TRBJ2-1	CASRDRAGLAGFGEQFF	TGTGCCAGCAGGGATAGGGCAGGGCTAGCGGGATTTGGAGAGCAGTTCTTC
-	-	TRBV30	TRBJ2-3	CAWGQSTDTQYF	TGTGCCTGGGGACAGAGCACAGATACGCAGTATTTT
few	-	TRBV6-4	TRBJ2-1	CASSDSSGIYNEQFF	TGTGCCAGCAGTGACTCAAGCGGAATATACAATGAGCAGTTCTTC
-	-	TRBV7-9	TRBJ1-1	CASSANSQGIAFF	TGTGCCAGCAGCGCAAACTCGCAGGGGATTGCTTTCTTT
-	-	TRBV12-3/TRBV12-4	TRBJ1-3	CASSPELRNTIYF	TGTGCCAGCAGCCCCGAACTGAGAAACACCATATATTTT
-	-	TRBV28	TRBJ2-7	CASSSLARGSRGSHEQYF	TGTGCCAGCAGTTCGCTGGCCAGGGGGAGTCGCGGGAGCCACGAGCAGTACTTC
-	-	TRBV27	TRBJ2-1	CAAALSGSPGNEQFF	TGTGCCGCCGCATTGTCCGGGTCCCCCGGGAATGAGCAGTTCTTC
-	TRBD2	TRBV7-8	TRBJ2-3	CASSSRTSGSTDTQYF	TGTGCCAGCAGCTCAAGGACTAGCGGGAGCACAGATACGCAGTATTTT
-	TRBD2	TRBV6-5	TRBJ2-1	CASRALAVTYNEQFF	TGTGCCAGCAGGGCACTAGCGGTGACCTACAATGAGCAGTTCTTC
-	-	TRBV28	TRBJ2-6	CASTRPIGKGSGANVLTF	TGTGCCAGCACCCGACCAATTGGGAAGGGATCTGGGGCCAACGTCCTGACTTTC
-	-	TRBV27	TRBJ2-7	CASSLVSATPF	TGTGCCAGCAGTTTAGTGTCGGCTACCCCTTTC
-	-	TRBV28	TRBJ1-5	CASSFASPNNQPQHF	TGTGCCAGCAGTTTTGCGAGTCCCAATAATCAGCCCCAGCATTTT
once	-	TRBV5-1	TRBJ2-5	CALGKETQYF	TGCGCCTTGGGTAAGGAGACCCAGTACTTC
-	-	TRBV28	TRBJ1-5	CASRPGHASRAQQF	TGTGCCAGCAGACCGGGACATGCGTCCAGGGCCCAGCAATTT
-	-	TRBV12-3/TRBV12-4	TRBJ2-2	CASSLTAGELFF	TGTGCCAGCAGTTTAACGGCAGGGGAGCTGTTTTTT
-	-	TRBV3-1/TRBV3-2	TRBJ2-7	CASSQDDLQTQYEQYF	TGTGCCAGCAGCCAAGACGACCTACAGACGCAATACGAGCAGTACTTC
-	-	TRBV12-3/TRBV12-4	TRBJ2-1	CASSPYEQFF	TGTGCCAGCAGTCCCTATGAGCAGTTCTTC
few	TRBD2	TRBV7-3	TRBJ2-7	CASSLLAGETYEQYF	TGTGCCAGCAGCTTACTCGCGGGAGAGACGTACGAGCAGTACTTC
-	TRBD1	TRBV28	TRBJ1-2	CASNKRGRNGYTF	TGTGCCAGCAACAAGAGGGGGCGGAATGGCTACACCTTC
-	-	TRBV7-9	TRBJ2-7	CASSRPLPYEQYF	TGTGCCAGCAGCCGACCCCTACCCTACGAGCAGTACTTC